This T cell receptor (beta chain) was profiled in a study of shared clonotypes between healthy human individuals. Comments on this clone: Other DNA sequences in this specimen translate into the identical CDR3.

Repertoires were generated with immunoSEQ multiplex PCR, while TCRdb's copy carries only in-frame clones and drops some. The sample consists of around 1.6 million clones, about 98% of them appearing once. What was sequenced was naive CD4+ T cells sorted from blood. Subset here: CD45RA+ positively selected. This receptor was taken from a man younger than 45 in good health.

DNA for the CDR3: TGCGCCAGCAGCGTCGACGGGACCTACGAGCAGTACTTC. Its protein product is CASSVDGTYEQYF. The chain uses TRBV5-1 and TRBJ2-7; tentatively, D is TRBD2 (5 bases). This CDR3 has 13 residues. The ends were cut back, 4 bases at V and 2 bases at J, with 10 bases in the middle. Germline V CDR1 and CDR2: SGHRS, YFSETQ.